One and the same sample provided the 24 T cell receptor beta chains below, sequenced in a study of cytomegalovirus exposure and HLA in healthy donors. PCR amplification relied on 60 Vbeta primers (plus 13 Jbeta primers). The data were produced by immunoSEQ multiplex PCR, yet TCRdb's version contains in-frame clones alone and is incomplete. The table lists about 200,000 clones, roughly 85% of them singletons. Sequencing used PBMCs. The receptors stem from a woman between 25 and 40 years old in good health and CMV-seropositive.

This clone was detected a few times. The same CDR3 also results from other DNA sequences found in this sample. The genes are TRBV20-1 and TRBJ2-7; maybe TRBD1 (5 bases). V lost 3 bases to trimming and J lost 3 bases, with 6 bases between them. This CDR3 is built from 11 residues. Germline lookup yields CDR1 DFQATT and CDR2 SNEGSKA (reference sequence). CDR3 bases: TGCAGTGCTAGGGACAACTACGAGCAGTACTTC. It translates to CSARDNYEQYF.

The V and J genes are TRBV15 and TRBJ1-5; D might be TRBD1 (6 bases). Germline loops: CDR1 LNHNV, CDR2 YYDKDF (reference sequence). CDR3 length: 13 amino acids. V lost 3 bases, J lost 7 bases, and 10 bases lay in between. The CDR3 nucleotides read TGTGCCACCAGCAGGTTCAGGGGCCAGCCCCAGCATTTT. Translating it yields CATSRFRGQPQHF.

The rearrangement joins TRBV29-1 to TRBJ1-2; D remains unclear. Deletions cut 2 bases from V and 7 bases from J, with 11 bases between. Germline CDR1 reads SQVTM; CDR2 reads ANQGSEA. The CDR3 runs to 12 residues. The CDR3 loop reads CSVEFGGVGYTF. DNA for the CDR3: TGCAGCGTTGAATTCGGCGGTGTTGGCTACACCTTC.

The chain recombines TRBV5-1 with TRBJ2-7; tentatively, D is TRBD1 (5 bases). Per the germline V gene, CDR1 is SGHRS and CDR2 is YFSETQ. The CDR3 is made up of 15 amino acids. V lost 3 bases and J lost 0, with 13 bases in between. The CDR3 region is CASSSDGRVSYEQYF. CDR3 bases: TGCGCCAGCAGCTCGGATGGCAGGGTCTCCTACGAGCAGTACTTC. The full variable domain, rest sourced from reference TRBV5-1 and TRBJ2-7, is KAGVTQTPRYLIKTRGQQVTLSCSPISGHRSVSWYQQTPGQGLQFLFEYFSETQRNKGNFPGRFSGRQFSNSRSEMNVSTLELGDSALYLCASSSDGRVSYEQYFGPGTRLTVT.

The V gene is TRBV5-4, the J gene TRBJ1-4, with 7 bases aligning to TRBD1. The germline V gene encodes CDR1 SGHNT and CDR2 YYREEE (reference sequence). The CDR3 spans 15 residues. After removal of 0 bases from V and 6 bases from J, the junction contained 5 bases not matched to a gene. The CDR3, as DNA: TGTGCCAGCAGCTTGGGTCCGGGACAGCATGAAAAACTGTTTTTT. As protein: CASSLGPGQHEKLFF.

This chain connects TRBV11-3 to TRBJ1-3; D not resolved. CDR3 length equals 15 residues. Per the germline V gene, CDR1 is SGHNT and CDR2 is YENEEA. V dropped 0 bases and J dropped 4 bases, with 10 bases sitting between them. DNA for the CDR3: TGTGCCAGCAGCTTAGACAGTTCATTCGGAAACACCATATATTTT. It codes for CASSLDSSFGNTIYF. Using reference TRBV11-3 and TRBJ1-3 for the parts outside the CDR3, the full variable domain is EAGVVQSPRYKIIEKKQPVAFWCNPISGHNTLYWYLQNLGQGPELLIRYENEEAVDDSQLPKDRFSAERLKGVDSTLKIQPAELGDSAVYLCASSLDSSFGNTIYFGEGSWLTVV.

V is TRBV7-2 and J is TRBJ2-5, with D hard to call. V was cut by 0 bases and J by 2 bases, with 16 bases left in between. This CDR3 has 17 amino acids. CDR1 is SGHTA and CDR2 is FQGNSA in the germline V gene. CDR3 nucleotide sequence: TGTGCCAGCAGCTTAGCGCGGTCGGCCAGATTACAAGAGACCCAGTACTTC. It yields the protein CASSLARSARLQETQYF. Combining the CDR3 with reference TRBV7-2 and TRBJ2-5 gives the whole variable domain GAGVSQSPSNKVTEKGKDVELRCDPISGHTALYWYRQSLGQGLEFLIYFQGNSAPDKSGLPSDRFSAERTGGSVSTLTIQRTQQEDSAVYLCASSLARSARLQETQYFGPGTRLLVL.

The chain has TRBV7-2 and TRBJ1-6, with D possibly TRBD1 on 5 matching bases. The V gene's germline CDR1 is SGHTA and CDR2 FQGNSA. The V and J ends lost 5 bases and 7 bases respectively, with 18 bases between them. The CDR3 totals 16 residues. The CDR3 protein is CASSPPRQGRNSPLHF. The CDR3 region has the DNA TGTGCCAGCAGCCCCCCGAGGCAGGGTCGCAATTCACCCCTCCACTTT.

The chain uses TRBV10-3 and TRBJ1-2; D perhaps matches TRBD1 (6 bases). This CDR3 spans 20 amino acids. Germline values: CDR1 ENHRY, CDR2 SYGVKD. Trimming took 3 bases from V and 1 from J, leaving 27 bases between them. The CDR3 sequence is CAISESLAGVSLEYNYGYTF. The CDR3 DNA is TGTGCCATCAGTGAAAGTCTCGCAGGGGTATCCCTGGAATATAACTATGGCTACACCTTC.

A few counts support this clone. The chain couples TRBV9 to TRBJ1-1; 9 nucleotides line up with TRBD1. The V segment lost 0 bases and the J segment 3 bases; nucleotides outside the gene matches: 3. The germline gives CDR1 SGDLS, CDR2 YYNGEE. CDR3 length: 15 residues. Written as DNA, the CDR3 is TGTGCCAGCAGCGTAGAGGACAGGGGATACACTGAAGCTTTCTTT. Amino acid sequence: CASSVEDRGYTEAFF.

The V and J genes are TRBV5-1 and TRBJ2-7, with D tentatively TRBD2 (5 bases). Germline V gene data show CDR1 as SGHRS and CDR2 as YFSETQ. The CDR3 has 11 residues. Trimming shortened V by 7 bases and J by 4 bases, and 9 bases separated the two germline ends. In nucleotides, the CDR3 is TGCGCCAGCCCTAGAGGGTACGAGCAGTACTTC. It encodes CASPRGYEQYF.

The rearrangement links TRBV28 to TRBJ1-2; 7 nucleotides match TRBD1. The CDR3 loop spans 13 amino acids. Trimming took 7 bases from V and 4 from J; bases not matched to a gene: 6. Per germline, CDR1 MDHEN and CDR2 SYDVKM. CDR3 residues: CASTVGQFYGYTF. CDR3 bases: TGTGCCAGCACGGTGGGACAGTTCTATGGCTACACCTTC.

This chain connects TRBV6-4 to TRBJ2-1; 10 positions match TRBD2. CDR1 is MRHNA, CDR2 SNTAGT, per germline. CDR3 length equals 15 residues. V gave up 4 bases and J gave up 10 bases; unmatched junction bases: 10. The DNA of the CDR3 is TGTGCCAGCAGTGTAGGGGCTAGCGGGAGTTGGGAGCAGTTCTTC. Protein: CASSVGASGSWEQFF.

The chain uses TRBV4-1 and TRBJ2-7, with 9 bases matching TRBD1. Germline V gives CDR1 MGHRA, CDR2 YSYEKL. The CDR3 has 15 residues. V shed 5 bases, J shed 4 bases, and the junction held 9 bases outside the gene matches. The CDR3 DNA reads TGCGCCAGCAGCATTTCCGGGACAGGGATTTACGAGCAGTACTTC. Protein product: CASSISGTGIYEQYF.

This chain's CDR3 is CASSQADRGPTEEAFF. The CDR3 DNA sequence: TGCGCCAGCAGCCAAGCAGACAGGGGACCGACCGAAGAAGCTTTCTTT. The J gene is TRBJ1-1, the V gene TRBV4-3, with 8 nucleotides matching TRBD1. Germline V lookup: CDR1 LGHNA, CDR2 YSLEER. V was pared by 1 base and J by 8 bases, with 12 bases of the junction left unmatched. This CDR3 spans 16 amino acids.

The V gene is TRBV7-6, the J gene TRBJ1-2, with TRBD1 matching over 9 bases. J gave up 6 bases and V 3 bases, and 2 bases lay outside the gene matches. The CDR3 is made up of 13 amino acids. Germline V gene data show CDR1 as SGHVS and CDR2 as FNYEAQ. The CDR3 sequence: CASSLTGGDGYTF. In DNA, the CDR3 is TGTGCCAGCAGCTTGACAGGGGGGGATGGCTACACCTTC.

The genes are TRBV6-5 and TRBJ1-5; a possible D gene is TRBD1 (5 bases). Germline CDR1 and CDR2: MNHEY and SVGAGI. The CDR3 contains 16 residues. Between the trimmed V and J ends, which lost 0 bases and 5 bases, there was a span of 14 bases. DNA of the CDR3: TGTGCCAGCAGTTACTCTAGCCTAGGAGGGGATCAGCCCCAGCATTTT. As protein: CASSYSSLGGDQPQHF.

This rearrangement joins TRBV7-2 to TRBJ1-6; D gene uncertain. This CDR3 is 17 amino acids long. The germline V gene encodes CDR1 SGHTA and CDR2 FQGNSA. The ends were cut back, 3 bases at V and 3 bases at J, with 15 bases in the middle. CDR3 nucleotide sequence: TGTGCCAGCAGCTTTAGTATCTGGGAGGGCTATAATTCACCCCTCCACTTT. It translates to CASSFSIWEGYNSPLHF. Complete variable domain (other parts from reference TRBV7-2 and TRBJ1-6): GAGVSQSPSNKVTEKGKDVELRCDPISGHTALYWYRQSLGQGLEFLIYFQGNSAPDKSGLPSDRFSAERTGGSVSTLTIQRTQQEDSAVYLCASSFSIWEGYNSPLHFGNGTRLTVT.

The chain links TRBV6-5 to TRBJ2-2; tentative D call: TRBD1 (5 bases). The ends were cut back, 6 bases at V and 7 bases at J, with 12 bases in the middle. This CDR3 is 13 amino acids long. The germline V gene encodes CDR1 MNHEY and CDR2 SVGAGI. The CDR3 DNA sequence: TGTGCCAGCAGCGGCAGGGCGGTCGGGGAGCTGTTTTTT. It translates to CASSGRAVGELFF.

This clone was picked up a small number of times. The rearrangement uses TRBV19 and TRBJ1-2, with D unclear. V lost 8 bases and J 6 bases, leaving 13 bases between the germline ends. CDR1 and CDR2 from the germline V gene are LNHDA and SQIVND (reference sequence). The CDR3 contains 12 residues. The CDR3 nucleotides are TGTGCCAGTCAGAGCAAGCGCCATGGCTACACCTTC. As protein: CASQSKRHGYTF.

The chain carries TRBV9 and TRBJ2-5, with a weak D call TRBD1 (6 bases). The CDR3 sequence is 14 residues long. Trimming shortened V by 0 bases and J by 5 bases, and 11 bases separated the two germline ends. From germline, CDR1 is SGDLS and CDR2 YYNGEE. The CDR3 reads CASSVEQGVETQYF. DNA of the CDR3: TGTGCCAGCAGCGTAGAACAGGGTGTGGAGACCCAGTACTTC.

V gene TRBV27 combines with J gene TRBJ2-6, with D perhaps matching TRBD2 (6 bases). This CDR3 is 16 amino acids long. Trimming left V 8 bases short and J 4 bases short, with 18 bases between. The germline V gene encodes CDR1 MNHEY and CDR2 SMNVEV (reference sequence). The CDR3, as DNA: TGTGCCAGCCAAGGCCGGCGGGGCCCCGGGGCCAACGTCCTGACTTTC. Translation gives CASQGRRGPGANVLTF.

This chain links TRBV11-2 with TRBJ2-1; D might be TRBD2 (5 bases). Trimming shortened V by 2 bases and J by 9 bases, and 11 bases separated the two germline ends. CDR3 size: 13 residues. Per the germline V gene, CDR1 is SGHAT and CDR2 is FQNNGV. The CDR3 here is CASSLNGNGEQFF. CDR3 sequence (DNA): TGTGCCAGCAGCTTAAACGGGAATGGTGAGCAGTTCTTC.

The chain couples TRBV9 to TRBJ2-1, with TRBD2 matching over 11 bases. After removal of 0 bases from V and 8 bases from J, the junction contained 10 bases not matched to a gene. The CDR3 is 17 residues long. Germline values: CDR1 SGDLS, CDR2 YYNGEE. For the CDR3, the DNA is TGTGCCAGCAGCGTAGATGGTCTAGCGGGGGGCCGGGATGAGCAGTTCTTC. It specifies CASSVDGLAGGRDEQFF.